The 8 T cell receptor beta chains presented below share a single source sample, sequenced in a study of blood T cell repertoires in COVID-19 (dated by TCRdb to the early 2020s). Libraries were made using the immunoSEQ multiplex PCR assay. TCRdb holds this immuneACCESS table with in-frame rearrangements only. Some clones are missing; in checked studies, unresolved V genes explain under half, and the rest has no known cause. This sample comprises tens of thousands of clones, 70% to 90% of them detected only once. The ten largest clones add up to about a tenth of the sample. Sequenced sample: peripheral blood. The receptors originated from a human donor in a cohort sampled during active COVID-19.

The sample holds one count of this clone. J is TRBJ1-1 and V is TRBV5-4, with TRBD1 as a possible D gene (6 bases). V lost 7 bases and J lost 6, with 13 bases in between. CDR3 length: 12 amino acids. CDR1 is SGHNT and CDR2 is YYREEE in the germline V gene (reference sequence). CDR3: CASGTGLPEAFF. For the CDR3, the DNA is TGTGCCAGCGGTACAGGGCTCCCTGAAGCTTTCTTT.

The chain employs TRBV18 and TRBJ1-4; 7 bases agree with TRBD1. The germline CDR1 and CDR2 sequences are KGHSH and LQKENI. The CDR3 contains 16 residues. With V trimmed by 3 bases and J by 5 bases, 9 bases remained unmatched. The CDR3: CASSPRTGFENEKLFF. The CDR3 DNA reads TGTGCCAGCTCACCCCGGACAGGATTTGAAAATGAAAAACTGTTTTTT.

The chain carries TRBV5-4 and TRBJ2-1; the match to TRBD2 covers 8 bases. Trimming cost V 4 bases and J 9 bases; bases outside gene matches: 12. The CDR3 has 15 amino acids. From germline, CDR1 is SGHNT and CDR2 YYREEE (reference sequence). Here the CDR3 DNA reads TGTGCCAGCAGCCCGTTCGGGAGGGCCTATGCTGAGCAGTTCTTC. Translating it yields CASSPFGRAYAEQFF.

This chain uses TRBV12-5 with TRBJ2-7; D is uncertain. Germline lookup yields CDR1 LGHNT and CDR2 FRNRAP. The V end lost 6 bases, the J end lost 7 bases, and 13 bases lay between the germline ends. This CDR3 contains 12 residues. The CDR3 loop reads CASGAESREQYF. CDR3 bases: TGTGCTAGTGGCGCCGAGTCGAGGGAGCAGTACTTC.

There are a few counts of this clone. V and J are TRBV5-1 and TRBJ2-1, with D tentatively TRBD1 (6 bases). CDR1 and CDR2 (germline): SGHRS, YFSETQ. The CDR3 runs to 16 residues. V lost 4 bases and J lost 5, with 19 bases in between. The CDR3 sequence: CASSQSGTQADNEQFF. CDR3 sequence (DNA): TGCGCCAGCAGCCAGTCCGGGACACAAGCGGACAATGAGCAGTTCTTC.

This clone was counted a single time. This chain uses TRBV27 with TRBJ1-4; D is unclear. This CDR3 region has 16 residues. Trimming took off 0 bases at V and 8 bases at J, with 16 bases between the two ends. CDR1 and CDR2 (germline): MNHEY, SMNVEV (reference sequence). The CDR3 DNA follows: TGTGCCAGCAGTTTATCAGCCCACTTATCAATGGAAAAACTGTTTTTT. As protein: CASSLSAHLSMEKLFF.

V is TRBV7-2 and J is TRBJ1-1, with D tentatively TRBD1 (5 bases). Trimming took off 5 bases at V and 3 bases at J, with 10 bases between the two ends. The germline V gene encodes CDR1 SGHTA and CDR2 FQGNSA. The CDR3 sequence is 13 residues long. CDR3 protein: CASSQAGDTEAFF. The CDR3 region has the DNA TGTGCCAGCAGCCAGGCGGGGGACACTGAAGCTTTCTTT.

The rearrangement uses TRBV5-1 and TRBJ1-4; TRBD1 might be the D (5 bases). With 4 bases removed from V and 7 bases from J, the gap between germline ends came to 17 bases. The CDR3 is 15 amino acids. CDR1 is SGHRS and CDR2 is YFSETQ in the germline V gene. The CDR3 bases are TGCGCCAGCAGCCCGTCAGTGGGCGGGGGTGAAAAACTGTTTTTT. As protein: CASSPSVGGGEKLFF.